Presented here are 20 T cell receptor beta chains from one specimen sequenced in a study of blood T cell repertoires in COVID-19. Data came from immunoSEQ multiplex PCR; TCRdb stores just in-frame clones and leaves some out. The sample lists fewer than 250,000 clones; over 75% were seen once. The specimen was PBMCs or T cells enriched from blood (not recorded which). The source is a woman between 25 and 40 years old who had been exposed to COVID-19.

The V and J genes are TRBV6-5 and TRBJ2-7; 7 nucleotides line up with TRBD1. Germline trimming cut 5 bases from V and 2 bases from J; bases unmatched to any gene: 9. The CDR3 is 15 amino acids. CDR1 is MNHEY, CDR2 SVGAGI, per germline. This chain's CDR3 is CASSPLTGSTYEQYF. The CDR3 DNA sequence: TGTGCCAGCAGTCCCCTGACAGGGTCCACCTACGAGCAGTACTTC.

This clone is labeled medium-sized. CDR3 DNA sequence: TGTGCCAGCAGACCAGGCAGCAATCAGCCCCAGCATTTT. The encoded protein is CASRPGSNQPQHF. V is TRBV12-3 or TRBV12-4 and J is TRBJ1-5; the D is unclear. V was shortened by 6 bases and J by 1 base, with 7 bases between the two germline ends. The length of the CDR3 is 13 residues.

The rearrangement joins TRBV30 to TRBJ2-5; D may be TRBD1 (5 bases). CDR3 length: 15 amino acids. The germline gives CDR1 GTSNPN, CDR2 SVGIG (reference sequence). The V gene lost 3 bases and the J gene lost 2 bases, with 16 bases spanning the gap. For the CDR3, the DNA is TGTGCCTGGAGAGCAGGGTCGTGGGGTCAAGAGACCCAGTACTTC. It codes for CAWRAGSWGQETQYF.

This clone was picked up one time. The J gene is TRBJ1-1, the V gene TRBV12-5; no reliable D call. The germline gives CDR1 LGHNT, CDR2 FRNRAP. Trimming removed 7 bases from V and 1 base from J, with 22 bases in between. The CDR3 consists of 17 residues. The DNA of the CDR3 is TGTGCTAGTGCACTATCGGGATTCACAATTACGAACACTGAAGCTTTCTTT. Amino acid sequence: CASALSGFTITNTEAFF.

The rearrangement links TRBV19 to TRBJ1-5, with no clear D. The germline gives CDR1 LNHDA, CDR2 SQIVND (reference sequence). The CDR3 consists of 14 residues. The ends were cut back, 3 bases at V and 4 bases at J, with 10 bases in the middle. The CDR3 DNA reads as TGTGCCAGTAGTATGGAGGAGGGTAATCAGCCCCAGCATTTT. Residues: CASSMEEGNQPQHF.

The CDR3 region is CASISRSGQGSGYTF. CDR3 sequence (DNA): TGTGCCAGCATCTCCCGGTCGGGACAGGGATCCGGCTACACCTTC. The genes are TRBV27 and TRBJ1-2, with 9 bases that match TRBD1. The V segment lost 7 bases and the J segment 8 bases; nucleotides outside the gene matches: 14. Germline CDR1 MNHEY, CDR2 SMNVEV (reference sequence). This CDR3 contains 15 residues.

The gene calls are TRBV29-1 and TRBJ2-3; D is possibly TRBD2 (6 bases). The CDR3 extends over 15 amino acids. In germline, CDR1 is SQVTM, CDR2 ANQGSEA. V shed 2 bases and J shed 3 bases, with 15 bases lying between them. CDR3 sequence: CSVEYPGLTTDTQYF. CDR3 DNA: TGCAGCGTTGAATACCCAGGACTAACAACAGATACGCAGTATTTT.

This clone was seen a handful of times. This chain connects TRBV7-9 to TRBJ1-4, with TRBD1 matching over 9 bases. Germline loops: CDR1 SEHNR, CDR2 FQNEAQ (reference sequence). This CDR3 spans 15 amino acids. Losses at the gene ends were 7 bases for V and 5 bases for J; bases not matched to a gene: 8. The CDR3 bases are TGTGCCAGCAACCTAGGGACAGGGTACAATGAAAAACTGTTTTTT. Its translation: CASNLGTGYNEKLFF.

The chain has TRBV7-2 and TRBJ1-2; possibly TRBD1 for D (6 bases). CDR1 is SGHTA and CDR2 is FQGNSA in the germline V gene. This CDR3 is 15 amino acids long. The V and J ends lost 4 bases and 0 bases respectively, with 12 bases between them. The DNA of the CDR3 is TGTGCCAGCAGCTACGAGACAGGACCTAACTATGGCTACACCTTC. Translating gives CASSYETGPNYGYTF.

A single count supports this clone. The chain is built from TRBV29-1 and TRBJ1-2; the match to TRBD1 covers 7 bases. The V and J ends lost 5 bases and 2 bases, in that order; junction bases with no gene match: 2. The germline V gene encodes CDR1 SQVTM and CDR2 ANQGSEA. CDR3 size: 12 residues. The CDR3 is CSVTTGNYGYTF. In DNA, the CDR3 is TGCAGCGTTACGACAGGGAACTATGGCTACACCTTC.

The chain employs TRBV14 and TRBJ2-1, with 7 bases lining up with TRBD2. Looked up from germline, CDR1 is SGHDN and CDR2 is FVKESK. The CDR3 covers 14 residues. After removal of 7 bases from V and 9 bases from J, the junction contained 12 bases not matched to a gene. The chain's CDR3 is CASTRGGGPLEQFF. For the CDR3, the DNA is TGTGCCAGCACCCGTGGGGGAGGGCCGCTTGAGCAGTTCTTC.

The chain recombines TRBV4-1 with TRBJ1-5, with a weak D call TRBD1 (5 bases). The CDR3 spans 13 residues. Per the germline V gene, CDR1 is MGHRA and CDR2 is YSYEKL. V shed 6 bases and J shed 5 bases, with 11 bases lying between them. The CDR3 protein is CASSREQDQPQHF. The CDR3 nucleotides read TGCGCCAGCAGTCGAGAACAGGATCAGCCCCAGCATTTT.

V gene TRBV18 combines with J gene TRBJ1-2, with TRBD1 matching over 8 bases. J was trimmed by 0 bases and V by 6 bases; bases with no gene match: 6. The length of the CDR3 is 15 residues. Germline V gene sequence: CDR1 KGHSH, CDR2 LQKENI. As DNA, the CDR3 is TGTGCCAGCTCCCCCCGGGACAGGACTAACTATGGCTACACCTTC. It translates to CASSPRDRTNYGYTF.

The chain joins TRBV19 to TRBJ1-2; TRBD1 aligns across 7 bases. The trim removed 10 bases at V and 4 bases at J, leaving 21 bases unmatched. The length of the CDR3 is 17 residues. CDR1 is LNHDA, CDR2 SQIVND, per germline (reference sequence). The CDR3 loop is CATQRRGQLGVGYGYTF. For the CDR3, the DNA is TGTGCCACACAAAGGAGGGGGCAGTTAGGAGTTGGCTATGGCTACACCTTC.

The chain couples TRBV11-2 to TRBJ2-2; 11 positions agree with TRBD2. The J segment lost 2 bases and the V segment lost 8 bases, leaving 4 bases of the junction unmatched. Germline CDR1 SGHAT, CDR2 FQNNGV. This CDR3 comprises 15 residues. CDR3 coding DNA: TGTGCCAGCCGCCGACTAGCGGGAAACACCGGGGAGCTGTTTTTT. It encodes CASRRLAGNTGELFF.

The J gene is TRBJ1-5, the V gene TRBV28, with 8 bases lining up with TRBD1. J lost 7 bases, V lost 6 bases, and 8 bases had no gene match. Germline V CDR1 and CDR2: MDHEN, SYDVKM. The CDR3 has 14 residues. CDR3 sequence: CASSQGQGGQPQHF. In DNA form, the CDR3 reads TGTGCCAGCAGCCAAGGACAGGGAGGACAGCCCCAGCATTTT. Looking up the rest from reference TRBV28 and TRBJ1-5 gives the full variable domain: DVKVTQSSRYLVKRTGEKVFLECVQDMDHENMFWYRQDPGLGLRLIYFSYDVKMKEKGDIPEGYSVSREKKERFSLILESASTNQTSMYLCASSQGQGGQPQHFGDGTRLSIL.

The rearrangement joins TRBV30 to TRBJ2-5, with D tentatively TRBD1 (7 bases). The germline V and J ends were trimmed by 5 bases and 1 base, with 11 bases remaining between them. The CDR3 runs to 13 residues. Germline CDR1 is GTSNPN and CDR2 is SVGIG (reference sequence). The CDR3 loop is CAWAGQLQETQYF. CDR3 coding DNA: TGTGCCTGGGCGGGACAGCTCCAAGAGACCCAGTACTTC. Full variable domain (remainder filled in from reference TRBV30 and TRBJ2-5): SQTIHQWPATLVQPVGSPLSLECTVEGTSNPNLYWYRQAAGRGLQLLFYSVGIGQISSEVPQNLSASRPQDRQFILSSKKLLLSDSGFYLCAWAGQLQETQYFGPGTRLLVL.

This clone came up once. The rearrangement uses TRBV29-1 and TRBJ2-1; TRBD2 matches at 8 bases. Germline CDR1 and CDR2: SQVTM and ANQGSEA. The CDR3 extends over 15 amino acids. The trim removed 8 bases at V and 7 bases at J, leaving 16 bases unmatched. The chain's CDR3 is CSLLNPPGGLNEQFF. CDR3 DNA: TGCAGCCTTCTAAATCCCCCGGGAGGGTTAAATGAGCAGTTCTTC.

The chain employs TRBV14 and TRBJ2-7; possibly TRBD2 for D (5 bases). The V end was cut by 4 bases, the J end by 3 bases, with 10 bases between. CDR3 length: 13 residues. CDR1 SGHDN and CDR2 FVKESK come from the germline V gene. The CDR3 sequence is CASSRGFGYEQYF. The CDR3, as DNA: TGTGCCAGCAGCCGAGGGTTTGGCTACGAGCAGTACTTC.

This chain connects TRBV6-5 to TRBJ1-2; 7 positions match TRBD1. V lost 5 bases, J lost 8 bases, and 14 bases stayed unmatched. This CDR3 contains 15 residues. From germline, CDR1 is MNHEY and CDR2 SVGAGI. This CDR3 is CASSTKTGSGAGYTF. In DNA, the CDR3 is TGTGCCAGCAGTACAAAGACAGGGAGTGGGGCCGGCTACACCTTC.